This record covers a single TCR beta chain. The antigen remains undetermined. These data are taken from a study of cytomegalovirus exposure and HLA in healthy donors. Study-wide results and caveats: In an earlier analysis, productive rearrangement rates for most beta V segments clustered near 87% or 30%. Reportedly, a later analysis found an Asian-associated ancestry cluster had fewer N-insertions than the approximately 700-donor mean.

Samples came from healthy bone marrow donors. The PCR ran on 60 Vbeta and 13 Jbeta primers. Per the study methods: In a later analysis, of around 80 million unique beta chains, some 10 million appeared in at least two donors. Data came from immunoSEQ multiplex PCR; TCRdb stores just in-frame clones and leaves some out. That table furnishes V, J and clone size, whereas the DNA furnished D and trimming. The sample includes fewer than 110,000 clones, approximately 73% of them seen just once. Sequencing was performed on PBMCs. The clonotype originates from a woman in her late teens or twenties in good health and CMV-seropositive.

The DNA for the CDR3 is TGCAGCGTGAAGAGGACAGACAACACAGATACGCAGTATTTT. Translated: CSVKRTDNTDTQYF. This chain connects TRBV29-1 to TRBJ2-3; possible D gene TRBD1, 6 bases. CDR3 length equals 14 residues. Per germline, CDR1 SQVTM and CDR2 ANQGSEA. V gave up 6 bases and J gave up 2 bases, with 15 bases separating them.